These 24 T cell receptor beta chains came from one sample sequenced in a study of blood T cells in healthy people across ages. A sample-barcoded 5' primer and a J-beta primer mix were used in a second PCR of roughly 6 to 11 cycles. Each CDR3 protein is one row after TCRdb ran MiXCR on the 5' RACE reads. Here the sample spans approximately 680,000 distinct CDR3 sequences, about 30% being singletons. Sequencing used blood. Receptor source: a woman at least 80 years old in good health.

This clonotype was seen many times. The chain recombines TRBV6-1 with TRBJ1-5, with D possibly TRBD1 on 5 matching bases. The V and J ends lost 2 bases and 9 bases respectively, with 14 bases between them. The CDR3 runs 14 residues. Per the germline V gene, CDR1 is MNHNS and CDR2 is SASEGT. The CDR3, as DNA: TGTGCCAGCAGTGAATCGTACAGGCTTGGGCCCCAGCATTTT. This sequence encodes CASSESYRLGPQHF.

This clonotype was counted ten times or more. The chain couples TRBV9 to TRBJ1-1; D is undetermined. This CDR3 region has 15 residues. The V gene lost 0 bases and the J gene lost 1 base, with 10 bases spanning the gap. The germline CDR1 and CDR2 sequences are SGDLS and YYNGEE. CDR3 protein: CASSVGSLGNTEAFF. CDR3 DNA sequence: TGTGCCAGCAGCGTAGGTAGTCTGGGGAACACTGAAGCTTTCTTT.

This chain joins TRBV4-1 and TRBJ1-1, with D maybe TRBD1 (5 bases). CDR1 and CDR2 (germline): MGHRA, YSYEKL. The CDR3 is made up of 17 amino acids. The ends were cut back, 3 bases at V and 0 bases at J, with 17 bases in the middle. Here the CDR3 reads CASSQGPGRRMNTEAFF. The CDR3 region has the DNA TGCGCCAGCAGCCAGGGACCGGGACGGAGAATGAACACTGAAGCTTTCTTT.

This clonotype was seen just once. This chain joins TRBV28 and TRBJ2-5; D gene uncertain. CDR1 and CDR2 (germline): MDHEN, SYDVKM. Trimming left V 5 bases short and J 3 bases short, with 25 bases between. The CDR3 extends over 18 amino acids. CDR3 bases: TGTGCCAGCAGTACCCACCGATCTATAGTTGATATGGAAGAGACCCAGTACTTC. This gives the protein CASSTHRSIVDMEETQYF.

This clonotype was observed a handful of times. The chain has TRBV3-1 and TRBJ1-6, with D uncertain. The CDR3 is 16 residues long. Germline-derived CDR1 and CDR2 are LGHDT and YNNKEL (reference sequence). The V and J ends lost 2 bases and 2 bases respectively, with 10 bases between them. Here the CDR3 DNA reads TGTGCCAGCAGCCAATCCCCCGGGACCTATAATTCACCCCTCCACTTT. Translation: CASSQSPGTYNSPLHF.

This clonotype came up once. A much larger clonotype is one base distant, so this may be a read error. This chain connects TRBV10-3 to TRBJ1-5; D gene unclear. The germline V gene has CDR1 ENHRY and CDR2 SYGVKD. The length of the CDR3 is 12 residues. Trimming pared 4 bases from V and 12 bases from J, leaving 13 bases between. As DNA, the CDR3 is TGTGCCATCAGTGCGGACGCCTTTCTCCAGCATTTT. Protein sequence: CAISADAFLQHF.

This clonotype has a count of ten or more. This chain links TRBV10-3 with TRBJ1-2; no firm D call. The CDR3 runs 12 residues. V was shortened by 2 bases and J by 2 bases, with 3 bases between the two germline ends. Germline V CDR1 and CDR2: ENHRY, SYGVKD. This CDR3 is CAISEENYGYTF. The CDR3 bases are TGTGCCATCAGTGAGGAGAACTATGGCTACACCTTC.

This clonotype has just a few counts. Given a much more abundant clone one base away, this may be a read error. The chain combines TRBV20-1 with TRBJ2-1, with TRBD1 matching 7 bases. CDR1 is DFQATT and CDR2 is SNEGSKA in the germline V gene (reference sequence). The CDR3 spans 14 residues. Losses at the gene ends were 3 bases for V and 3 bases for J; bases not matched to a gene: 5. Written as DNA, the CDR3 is TGCAGTGCTAGGGGGGACAGCATCTACAATGAGCAGTTCTTC. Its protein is CSARGDSIYNEQFF.

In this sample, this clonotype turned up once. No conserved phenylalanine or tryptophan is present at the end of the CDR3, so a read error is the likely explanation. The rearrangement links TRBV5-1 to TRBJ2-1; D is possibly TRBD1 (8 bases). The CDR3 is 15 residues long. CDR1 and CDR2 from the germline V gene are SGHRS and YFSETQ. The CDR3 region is CVSSLSGTGNNEQFV. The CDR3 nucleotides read TGCGTCAGCAGCTTGAGCGGGACAGGTAACAATGAGCAGTTCGTC.

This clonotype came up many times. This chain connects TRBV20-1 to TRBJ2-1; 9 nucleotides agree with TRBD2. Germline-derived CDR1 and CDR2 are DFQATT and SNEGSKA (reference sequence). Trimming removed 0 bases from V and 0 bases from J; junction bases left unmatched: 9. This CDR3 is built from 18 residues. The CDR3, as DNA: TGCAGTGCTAGAGACCGCCTCCGGCGGGGGGGCTCCTACAATGAGCAGTTCTTC. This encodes CSARDRLRRGGSYNEQFF.

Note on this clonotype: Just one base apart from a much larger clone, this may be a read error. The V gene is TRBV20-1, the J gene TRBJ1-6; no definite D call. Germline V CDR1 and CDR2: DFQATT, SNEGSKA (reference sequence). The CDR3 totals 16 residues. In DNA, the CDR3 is TGCAGTGCTAGAAAGCCGCCCGAGGTTACGGGCTCACCCCCCCACTTT. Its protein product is CSARKPPEVTGSPPHF.

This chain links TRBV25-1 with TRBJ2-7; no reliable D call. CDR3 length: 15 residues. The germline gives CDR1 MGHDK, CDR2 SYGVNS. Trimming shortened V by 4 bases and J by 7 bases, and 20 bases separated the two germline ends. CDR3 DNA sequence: TGTGCCAGCAGTGGCCTAATCACCGGCCACAATGAGCAGTACTTC. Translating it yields CASSGLITGHNEQYF.

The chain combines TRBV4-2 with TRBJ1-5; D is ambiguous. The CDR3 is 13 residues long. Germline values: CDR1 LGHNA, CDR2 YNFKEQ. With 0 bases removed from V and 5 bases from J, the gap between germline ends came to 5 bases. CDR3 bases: TGTGCCAGCAGCCAAGAGAGGTATCAGCCCCAGCATTTT. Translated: CASSQERYQPQHF.

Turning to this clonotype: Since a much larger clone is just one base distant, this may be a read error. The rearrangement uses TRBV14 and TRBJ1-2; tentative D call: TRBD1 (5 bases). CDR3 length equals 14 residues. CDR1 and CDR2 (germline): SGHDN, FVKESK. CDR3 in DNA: TGTGCCAGCAGCCCTCGACAGTCCCTCTATGACTACACCTTC. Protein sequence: CASSPRQSLYDYTF.

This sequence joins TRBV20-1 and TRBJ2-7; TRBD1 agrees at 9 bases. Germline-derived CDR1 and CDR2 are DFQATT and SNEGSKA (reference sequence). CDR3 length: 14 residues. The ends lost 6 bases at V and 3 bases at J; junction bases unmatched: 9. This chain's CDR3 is CSAHRGQIGYEQYF. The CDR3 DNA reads TGCAGTGCGCACAGGGGGCAGATTGGCTACGAGCAGTACTTC.

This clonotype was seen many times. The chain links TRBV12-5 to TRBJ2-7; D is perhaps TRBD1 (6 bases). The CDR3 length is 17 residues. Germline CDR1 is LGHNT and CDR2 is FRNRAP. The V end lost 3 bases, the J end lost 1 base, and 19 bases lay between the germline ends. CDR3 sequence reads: CASGFLIQGSSSYEQYF. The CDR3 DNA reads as TGTGCTAGTGGTTTCCTAATACAGGGCTCGTCTTCCTACGAGCAGTACTTC.

The CDR3 DNA reads as TGTGCCACCAGCAGAGCTCCGGACAGGGCGAACGAGCAGTACTTC. It specifies CATSRAPDRANEQYF. The chain combines TRBV15 with TRBJ2-7; 8 bases match TRBD1. The germline gives CDR1 LNHNV, CDR2 YYDKDF (reference sequence). With V trimmed by 1 base and J by 5 bases, 7 bases remained unmatched. The CDR3 has 15 amino acids.

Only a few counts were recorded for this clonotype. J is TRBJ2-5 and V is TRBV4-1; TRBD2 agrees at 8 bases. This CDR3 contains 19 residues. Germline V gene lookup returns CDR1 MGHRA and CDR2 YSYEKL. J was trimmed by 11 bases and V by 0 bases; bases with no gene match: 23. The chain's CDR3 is CASSQDDPRSASGLNGQYF. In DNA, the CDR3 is TGCGCCAGCAGCCAAGATGACCCCAGATCAGCTAGCGGGTTGAACGGGCAGTACTTC.

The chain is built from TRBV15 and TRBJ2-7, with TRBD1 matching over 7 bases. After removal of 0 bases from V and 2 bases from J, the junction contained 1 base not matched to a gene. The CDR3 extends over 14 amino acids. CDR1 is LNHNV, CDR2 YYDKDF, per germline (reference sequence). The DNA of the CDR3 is TGTGCCACCAGCAGAGAAGGGGGCCCCTACGAGCAGTACTTC. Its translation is CATSREGGPYEQYF.

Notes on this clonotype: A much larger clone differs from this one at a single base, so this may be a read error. This CDR3 is CARSVFQGGYNEQFF. The CDR3 DNA follows: TGTGCCCGCAGCGTATTCCAGGGGGGGTACAATGAGCAGTTCTTC. This rearrangement joins TRBV9 to TRBJ2-1; D could derive from TRBD1 or TRBD2 (7 bases each). The germline gives CDR1 SGDLS, CDR2 YYNGEE. The CDR3 consists of 15 residues.

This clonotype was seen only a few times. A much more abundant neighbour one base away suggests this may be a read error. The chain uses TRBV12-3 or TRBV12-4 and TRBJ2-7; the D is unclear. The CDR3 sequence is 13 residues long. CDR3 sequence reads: CASRLGDAYEQYF. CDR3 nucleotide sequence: TGTGCCAGCAGGTTAGGAGATGCCTACGAGCAGTACTTC.

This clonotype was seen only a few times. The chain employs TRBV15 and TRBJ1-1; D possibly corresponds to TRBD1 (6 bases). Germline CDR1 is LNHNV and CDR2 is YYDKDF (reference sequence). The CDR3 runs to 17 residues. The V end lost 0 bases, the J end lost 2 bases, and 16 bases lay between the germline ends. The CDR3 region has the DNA TGTGCCACCAGCAGAGATCCTGGGGGCAGGAGTAACACTGAAGCTTTCTTT. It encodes CATSRDPGGRSNTEAFF.

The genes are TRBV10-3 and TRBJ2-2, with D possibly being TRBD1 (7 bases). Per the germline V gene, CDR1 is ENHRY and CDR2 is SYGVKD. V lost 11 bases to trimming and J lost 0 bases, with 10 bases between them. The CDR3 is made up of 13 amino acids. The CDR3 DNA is TGTGCCGCGGGACAGACGAACACCGGGGAGCTGTTTTTT. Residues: CAAGQTNTGELFF.

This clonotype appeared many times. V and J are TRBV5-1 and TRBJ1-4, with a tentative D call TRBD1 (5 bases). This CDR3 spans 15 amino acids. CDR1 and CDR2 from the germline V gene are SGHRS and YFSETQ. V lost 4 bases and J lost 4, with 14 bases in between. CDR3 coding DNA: TGCGCCAGCAGCCCCTCGGACAAACTTAATGAAAAACTGTTTTTT. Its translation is CASSPSDKLNEKLFF.